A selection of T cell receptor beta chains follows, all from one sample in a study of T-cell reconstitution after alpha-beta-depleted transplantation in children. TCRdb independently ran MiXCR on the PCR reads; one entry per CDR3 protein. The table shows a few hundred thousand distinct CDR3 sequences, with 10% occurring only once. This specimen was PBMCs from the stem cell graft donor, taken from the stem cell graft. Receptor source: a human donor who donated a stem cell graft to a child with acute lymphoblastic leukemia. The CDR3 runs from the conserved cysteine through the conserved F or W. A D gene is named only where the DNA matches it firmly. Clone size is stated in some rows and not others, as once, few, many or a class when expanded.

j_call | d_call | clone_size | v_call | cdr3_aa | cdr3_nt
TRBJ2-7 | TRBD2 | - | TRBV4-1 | CASSQEKAGPAYEQYF | TGCGCCAGCAGCCAAGAAAAAGCGGGACCGGCCTACGAGCAGTACTTC
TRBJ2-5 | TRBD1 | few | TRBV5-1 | CASSSFGQGQETQYF | TGCGCCAGCAGCTCTTTCGGACAGGGCCAAGAGACCCAGTACTTC
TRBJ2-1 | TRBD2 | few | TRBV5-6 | CASSWATSGREDEQFF | TGTGCCAGCAGCTGGGCGACTAGCGGGAGGGAGGATGAGCAGTTCTTC
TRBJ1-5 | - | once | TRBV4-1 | CASSETSVGYSQPQHF | TGCGCCAGCAGCGAAACCTCGGTGGGGTACAGTCAGCCCCAGCATTTT
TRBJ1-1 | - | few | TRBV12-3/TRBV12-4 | CASSYFGSGTEAFF | TGTGCCAGCAGTTATTTTGGGAGCGGGACTGAAGCTTTCTTT
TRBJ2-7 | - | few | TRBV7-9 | CASSTRDAPYEQYF | TGTGCCAGCAGCACCCGGGACGCTCCCTACGAGCAGTACTTC
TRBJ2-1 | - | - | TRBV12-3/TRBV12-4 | CASSWDGSSYNEQFF | TGTGCCAGCAGTTGGGACGGGAGCTCCTACAATGAGCAGTTCTTC
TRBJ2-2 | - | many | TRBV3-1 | CASSQELPANTGELFF | TGTGCCAGCAGCCAAGAATTGCCGGCGAACACCGGGGAGCTGTTTTTT
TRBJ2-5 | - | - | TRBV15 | CATSRVMDSAQETQYF | TGTGCCACCAGCAGAGTGATGGACAGCGCCCAAGAGACCCAGTACTTC
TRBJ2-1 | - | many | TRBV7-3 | CASSTTGTARYNEQFF | TGTGCCAGCAGCACCACCGGGACCGCTCGTTACAATGAGCAGTTCTTC
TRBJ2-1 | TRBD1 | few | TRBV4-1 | CASSSPGQQNNEQFF | TGCGCCAGCAGCTCACCGGGACAGCAGAACAATGAGCAGTTCTTC
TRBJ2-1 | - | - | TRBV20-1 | CSAAPLSYNEQFF | TGCAGTGCCGCGCCACTGTCTTACAATGAGCAGTTCTTC
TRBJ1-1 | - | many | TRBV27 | CASRGIENTEAFF | TGTGCCAGCAGAGGTATAGAGAACACTGAAGCTTTCTTT
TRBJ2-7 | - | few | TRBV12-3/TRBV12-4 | CASSPAVVYEQYF | TGTGCCAGCAGCCCAGCGGTTGTCTACGAGCAGTACTTC
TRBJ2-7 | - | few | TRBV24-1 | CATSDPARWVFWEQYF | TGTGCCACCAGTGACCCCGCACGTTGGGTCTTTTGGGAGCAGTACTTC
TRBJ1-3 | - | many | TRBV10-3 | CAISAGQGNTIYF | TGTGCCATCAGTGCCGGACAGGGAAACACCATATATTTT
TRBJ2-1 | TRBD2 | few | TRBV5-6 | CASSSPSGRGNEQFF | TGTGCCAGCAGCTCCCCTAGTGGGAGGGGTAATGAGCAGTTCTTC
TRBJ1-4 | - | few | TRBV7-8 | CASSPKTGFNEKLFF | TGTGCCAGCAGCCCGAAGACCGGGTTTAATGAAAAACTGTTTTTT
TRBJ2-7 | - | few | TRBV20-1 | CSGAGTASYEQYF | TGCTCAGGGGCCGGGACCGCCTCCTACGAGCAGTACTTC
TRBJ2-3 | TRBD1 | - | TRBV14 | CASSPWGQGATDTQYF | TGTGCCAGCAGCCCCTGGGGGCAGGGGGCGACAGATACGCAGTATTTT
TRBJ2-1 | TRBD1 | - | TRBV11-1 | CASSPPLRDRLSYNEQFF | TGTGCCAGCAGCCCACCTTTGAGGGACAGACTCTCCTACAATGAGCAGTTCTTC
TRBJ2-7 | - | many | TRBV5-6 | CASSLGLQGYEQYF | TGTGCCAGCAGCTTGGGGTTACAGGGATACGAGCAGTACTTC
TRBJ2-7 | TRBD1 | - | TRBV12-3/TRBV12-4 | CASSTPEDRGQKQYF | TGTGCCAGCAGTACCCCTGAGGACAGGGGACAGAAGCAGTACTTC
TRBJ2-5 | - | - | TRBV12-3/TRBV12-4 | CASSLKSSGTQYF | TGTGCCAGCAGTTTGAAGTCCTCAGGGACCCAGTACTTC
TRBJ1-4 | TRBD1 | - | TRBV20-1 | CSAEGTSTGTATNEKLFF | TGCAGTGCTGAGGGCACTTCCACAGGGACAGCAACTAATGAAAAACTGTTTTTT
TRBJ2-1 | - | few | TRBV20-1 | CSARLQHNEQFF | TGCAGTGCTAGACTGCAGCACAATGAGCAGTTCTTC
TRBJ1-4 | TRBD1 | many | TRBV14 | CASSQGNRGLWEKLFF | TGTGCCAGCAGCCAAGGAAACAGGGGGTTGTGGGAAAAACTGTTTTTT
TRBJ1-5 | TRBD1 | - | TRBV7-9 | CASSSDRGVIHPQHF | TGTGCCAGCAGCTCTGACAGGGGAGTTATTCATCCCCAGCATTTT
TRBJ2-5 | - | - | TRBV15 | CATSRAVQVGQETQYF | TGTGCCACCAGCAGAGCCGTACAGGTGGGGCAAGAGACCCAGTACTTC
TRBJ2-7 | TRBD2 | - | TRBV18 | CASSPRGSGSPYEQYF | TGTGCCAGCTCACCGAGGGGTAGCGGGAGCCCCTACGAGCAGTACTTC
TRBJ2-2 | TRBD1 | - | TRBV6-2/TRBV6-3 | CASSYSIGGYRGTSTGELFF | TGTGCCAGCAGTTACTCGATAGGGGGATACAGGGGAACATCCACCGGGGAGCTGTTTTTT
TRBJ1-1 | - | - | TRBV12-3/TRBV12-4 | CASSPPRGDGTEAFF | TGTGCCAGCAGTCCCCCCAGGGGCGATGGCACTGAAGCTTTCTTT
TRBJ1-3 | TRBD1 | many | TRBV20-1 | CSASVGQSSGNTIYF | TGCAGTGCTAGTGTGGGACAGAGCTCTGGAAACACCATATATTTT
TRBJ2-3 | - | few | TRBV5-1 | CASRSDSTDTQYF | TGCGCCAGCAGAAGCGATAGCACAGATACGCAGTATTTT
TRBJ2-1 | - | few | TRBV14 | CASLINQRRHNEQFF | TGTGCCAGCCTCATCAACCAGCGGAGGCACAATGAGCAGTTCTTC
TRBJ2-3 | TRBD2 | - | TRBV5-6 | CASSLSSGSAGERTDTQYF | TGTGCCAGCAGCTTGTCTAGTGGGTCGGCGGGAGAAAGAACAGATACGCAGTATTTT
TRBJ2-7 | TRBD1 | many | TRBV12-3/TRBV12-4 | CASSDGTGRWYEQYF | TGTGCCAGCAGTGATGGGACAGGGAGGTGGTACGAGCAGTACTTC
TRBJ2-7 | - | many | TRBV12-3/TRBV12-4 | CASSPSPSYEQYF | TGTGCCAGCAGTCCCTCCCCTTCCTACGAGCAGTACTTC
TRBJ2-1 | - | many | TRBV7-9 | CASSLQYNEQFF | TGTGCCAGCAGCCTACAATACAATGAGCAGTTCTTC
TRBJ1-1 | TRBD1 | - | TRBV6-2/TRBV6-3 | CASSYFPDRGRRNTEAFF | TGTGCCAGCAGTTACTTTCCCGACAGGGGGCGAAGGAACACTGAAGCTTTCTTT
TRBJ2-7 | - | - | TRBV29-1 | CSVDYGGVSEQYF | TGCAGCGTTGACTACGGTGGGGTCTCCGAGCAGTACTTC
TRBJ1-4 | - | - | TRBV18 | CASSPAGSTNEKLFF | TGTGCCAGCTCACCAGCGGGCAGTACAAATGAAAAACTGTTTTTT
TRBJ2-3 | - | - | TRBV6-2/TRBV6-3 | CATGLLGQGPAGGPSRGTDTQYF | TGTGCCACCGGCCTTCTGGGACAGGGACCAGCGGGAGGGCCATCGAGGGGCACAGATACGCAGTATTTT
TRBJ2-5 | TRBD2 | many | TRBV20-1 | CSARDLRTSGSGETQYF | TGCAGTGCTAGAGATCTTCGGACTAGCGGGAGCGGTGAGACCCAGTACTTC